This TCR beta chain was retrieved from a study of human T cells and chemical hapten exposure (TCRdb year 2021). As for the study more broadly: For sensitization, 2% DPC in acetone was applied to a 2 cm by 2 cm area of upper inner arm skin. The patient cohort, mostly female, included alopecia areata with under or over 50% scalp involvement, alopecia totalis and alopecia universalis. The libraries were sequenced as a pool, and the TCR yield per sample differed mostly because of small variations in library volumes within the pool. Throughout the approximately 23-week study period, patients were also given weekly therapeutic DPC doses on the scalp. Blood samples were taken from patients before sensitization (week 0) and at 2, 6 and about 24 weeks after DPC sensitization. Blood for TCR sequencing was provided by twenty-nine alopecia patients at one to four time points (pre-sensitization, 2, 6 and 24 weeks). Patch testing was performed on the upper back with Finn chambers containing 0.01% DPC, and the patch tests were scored after 6 days according to International Contact Dermatitis Research Group standards. This study followed changes in the peripheral blood TCR repertoire in vivo during primary and secondary sensitization of alopecia patients to the hapten diphenylcyclopropenone (DPC).

Summary of the overall study and its limitations: Significantly more large CDR3 similarity clusters were formed by expanded TCRs than by pre-sensitization or healthy control sets, consistent with antigen-driven responses. DPC sensitization did not change how many TCRs were above 1 in 1000 frequency, and no evidence was found of alterations in global repertoire structure. Patch test score correlated positively with the number of PT1 expanded TCRs, reaching significance at thresholds 8, 16 and 32 but not at 4. Because all patients had alopecia, a presumed autoimmune disease, the immune response of the patients might differ from that of healthy individuals. After repeated subsampling, the strength of the expansion versus patch-test correlation and the threshold at which it became significant changed.

The CDR1 and CDR2 encoded by the germline V gene (reference sequence) are LGHDT and YNNKEL. Trimming costs V 3 bases and J 4 bases, and their ends lie 5 bases apart. The CDR3 starts with the cysteine, ends with the phenylalanine, and has 12 residues. Solely the CDR3 DNA is kept, with 36 bases framed from the first base. The time point label for this specimen denotes: patch test 1, 2 weeks after DPC sensitization. This sample's treatment or condition label indicates: therapeutic diphenylcyclopropenone sensitization with weekly scalp DPC. At every patch-test visit, the blood draw took place before the patch test was put on. Patients were eligible if aged 18 to 70, diagnosed with alopecia and judged suitable for DPC therapy, and pregnant patients were excluded. Total RNA was isolated from unfractionated whole blood collected in Tempus Blood RNA tubes. This clonotype occurred many times. What this receptor recognizes is not known. No base qualities exist here, and no much larger clone lies one base off it.

Library preparation employed RACE. TCRdb records NextSeq 500 as the sequencer. During library preparation, unique molecular identifiers were attached to individual cDNA molecules so that TCRs could be counted in a quantitative, reproducible way. From each blood RNA sample, both TCR alpha and TCR beta chains were sequenced. As for the original processing: Samples had a median of around 92,000 TCRs, with a range from roughly 20,000 to 700,000. V, J and CDR3 annotation of the TCR reads was performed with the Decombinator software suite. For PS versus PT1 abundance plots, all samples were subsampled to the same number of TCRs (28,000). Expanded TCRs were defined as absent before sensitization and observed at least eight times at the 2-week time point. TCRdb ran its own pipeline on the public reads, namely fastp trimming at Q25 and MiXCR clone calling, and kept in-frame beta chains. Rows with a matching CDR3 protein are joined into one entry that keeps the most common DNA and genes. For this entry, the V and J calls and clone size follow TCRdb and not the study's own pipeline. Counted in this sample were 300,000 to 400,000 distinct CDR3 sequences; around 7% of them appeared once. The top ten clonotypes cover approximately 8.9% of the sample.

Recombination joined TRBV3-1 with TRBJ2-3; no D gene can be assigned with confidence. The sequence came from a woman between 18 and 29 years old with alopecia areata. Some clones in this sample may be carry-over from other donors' samples. This specimen consisted of whole blood, obtained in connection with sensitization to the hapten diphenylcyclopropenone (DPC). CDR3 sequence: CASSQIADTQYF. The DNA is TGTGCCAGCAGCCAGATCGCAGATACGCAGTATTTT.